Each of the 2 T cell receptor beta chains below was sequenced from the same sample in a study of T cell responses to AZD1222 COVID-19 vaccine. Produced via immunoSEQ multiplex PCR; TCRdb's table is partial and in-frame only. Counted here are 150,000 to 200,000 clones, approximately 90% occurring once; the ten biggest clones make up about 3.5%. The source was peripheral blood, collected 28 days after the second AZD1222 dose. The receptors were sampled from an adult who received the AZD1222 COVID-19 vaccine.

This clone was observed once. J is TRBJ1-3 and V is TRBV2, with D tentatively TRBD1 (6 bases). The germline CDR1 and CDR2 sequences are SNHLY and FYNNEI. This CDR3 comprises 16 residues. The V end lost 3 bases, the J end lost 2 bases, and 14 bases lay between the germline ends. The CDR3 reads CASSEVRGLTGNTIYF. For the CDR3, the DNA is TGTGCCAGCAGTGAGGTCCGGGGGCTGACTGGAAACACCATATATTTT. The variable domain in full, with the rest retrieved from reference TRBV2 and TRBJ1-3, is EPEVTQTPSHQVTQMGQEVILRCVPISNHLYFYWYRQILGQKVEFLVSFYNNEISEKSEIFDDQFSVERPDGSNFTLKIRSTKLEDSAMYFCASSEVRGLTGNTIYFGEGSWLTVV.

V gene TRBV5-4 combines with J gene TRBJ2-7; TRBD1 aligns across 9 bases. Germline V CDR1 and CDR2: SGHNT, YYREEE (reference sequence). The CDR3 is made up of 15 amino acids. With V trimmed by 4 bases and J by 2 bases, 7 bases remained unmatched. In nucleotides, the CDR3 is TGTGCCAGCAGCCAGGACAGGGGAGCTCCCTACGAGCAGTACTTC. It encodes CASSQDRGAPYEQYF. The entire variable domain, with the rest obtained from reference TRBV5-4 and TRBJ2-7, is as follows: ETGVTQSPTHLIKTRGQQVTLRCSSQSGHNTVSWYQQALGQGPQFIFQYYREEENGRGNFPPRFSGLQFPNYSSELNVNALELDDSALYLCASSQDRGAPYEQYFGPGTRLTVT.